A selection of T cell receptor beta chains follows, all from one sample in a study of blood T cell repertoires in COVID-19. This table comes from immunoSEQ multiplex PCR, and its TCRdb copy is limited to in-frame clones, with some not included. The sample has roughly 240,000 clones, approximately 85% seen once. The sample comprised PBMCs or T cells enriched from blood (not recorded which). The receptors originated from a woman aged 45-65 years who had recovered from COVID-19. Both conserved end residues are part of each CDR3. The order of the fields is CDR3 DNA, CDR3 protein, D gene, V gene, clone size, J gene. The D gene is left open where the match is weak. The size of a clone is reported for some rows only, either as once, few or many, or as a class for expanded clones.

CDR3 DNA: TGTGCCAGCACCCGACAGGGCTCCTACAATGAGCAGTTCTTC
CDR3 protein: CASTRQGSYNEQFF
D gene: TRBD1
V gene: TRBV11-3
clone size: .
J gene: TRBJ2-1

CDR3 DNA: TGTGCCAGCAGCGCTCCGGGACAGGGGTGGGAGACCCAGTACTTC
CDR3 protein: CASSAPGQGWETQYF
D gene: TRBD1
V gene: TRBV25-1
clone size: .
J gene: TRBJ2-5

CDR3 DNA: TGCGCCAGCAGCCACGGTTCGGCAGGGCCCTGGTCTGGAAACACCATATATTTT
CDR3 protein: CASSHGSAGPWSGNTIYF
D gene: .
V gene: TRBV4-3
clone size: many
J gene: TRBJ1-3

CDR3 DNA: TGCGCCAGCAGCCAAGAGACAGGACTTTATCAGCCCCAGCATTTT
CDR3 protein: CASSQETGLYQPQHF
D gene: .
V gene: TRBV4-3
clone size: .
J gene: TRBJ1-5

CDR3 DNA: TGTGCCTGGACCGGGACAGGGTCCCGGGAGACCCAGTACTTC
CDR3 protein: CAWTGTGSRETQYF
D gene: TRBD1
V gene: TRBV30
clone size: .
J gene: TRBJ2-5

CDR3 DNA: TGTGCCAGTAGTATGTCGAATCAGCCCCAGCATTTT
CDR3 protein: CASSMSNQPQHF
D gene: .
V gene: TRBV19
clone size: .
J gene: TRBJ1-5

CDR3 DNA: TGCGCCAGCAGCAGTGTGGGAGGTTTTCTGTGGGACACTGAAGCTTTCTTT
CDR3 protein: CASSSVGGFLWDTEAFF
D gene: .
V gene: TRBV5-1
clone size: .
J gene: TRBJ1-1

CDR3 DNA: TGCAGCCCCCAAGGGACAGGGGACGAAAAACTGTTTTTT
CDR3 protein: CSPQGTGDEKLFF
D gene: TRBD1
V gene: TRBV29-1
clone size: few
J gene: TRBJ1-4

CDR3 DNA: TGTGCCAGCAGCTTGGGACAGGGGGTCACCGGGGAGCTGTTTTTT
CDR3 protein: CASSLGQGVTGELFF
D gene: TRBD1
V gene: TRBV9
clone size: .
J gene: TRBJ2-2

CDR3 DNA: TGTGCCAGTAGTATAGATGGGAGCATTCAGTACTTC
CDR3 protein: CASSIDGSIQYF
D gene: .
V gene: TRBV19
clone size: .
J gene: TRBJ2-4

CDR3 DNA: TGTGCCAGCAGTGATGGATCCGGGGAACCTTCACCATACGAGCAGTACTTC
CDR3 protein: CASSDGSGEPSPYEQYF
D gene: .
V gene: TRBV2
clone size: .
J gene: TRBJ2-7

CDR3 DNA: TGTGCCAGCGAGGCGGGTAAATCCTACAATGAGCAGTTCTTC
CDR3 protein: CASEAGKSYNEQFF
D gene: .
V gene: TRBV7-6
clone size: .
J gene: TRBJ2-1

CDR3 DNA: TGTGCCGCGGCCTTGCGTAGCAATCAGCCCCAGCATTTT
CDR3 protein: CAAALRSNQPQHF
D gene: .
V gene: TRBV30
clone size: .
J gene: TRBJ1-5

CDR3 DNA: TGTGCCAGTAGTACCTTTAGCGGGAGGGTTAATGAGCAGTTCTTC
CDR3 protein: CASSTFSGRVNEQFF
D gene: TRBD2
V gene: TRBV19
clone size: many
J gene: TRBJ2-1

CDR3 DNA: TGTGCCAGCACACGGGCAGGGGGCCGCTATGGCTACACCTTC
CDR3 protein: CASTRAGGRYGYTF
D gene: TRBD1
V gene: TRBV13
clone size: .
J gene: TRBJ1-2

CDR3 DNA: TGTGCCAGCAGTGAAGGGGACGGCGGGGCGCAGTATTTT
CDR3 protein: CASSEGDGGAQYF
D gene: .
V gene: TRBV6-1
clone size: .
J gene: TRBJ2-3

CDR3 DNA: TGTGCCATCAGTGAGTCGGGGGACTATTCACCCCTCCACTTT
CDR3 protein: CAISESGDYSPLHF
D gene: .
V gene: TRBV10-3
clone size: .
J gene: TRBJ1-6

CDR3 DNA: TGCGCCAGCAGCTTGGCTAGCGGGAGCTCCTACAATGAGCAGTTCTTC
CDR3 protein: CASSLASGSSYNEQFF
D gene: TRBD2
V gene: TRBV5-1
clone size: once
J gene: TRBJ2-1

CDR3 DNA: TGTGCCAGCTCCCCCCCGGGAAGCGGCAACACTGAAGCTTTCTTT
CDR3 protein: CASSPPGSGNTEAFF
D gene: .
V gene: TRBV18
clone size: few
J gene: TRBJ1-1

CDR3 DNA: TGTGCCAGTAAAACAGGAGAATCCTACGAGCAGTACTTC
CDR3 protein: CASKTGESYEQYF
D gene: .
V gene: TRBV6-5
clone size: .
J gene: TRBJ2-7

CDR3 DNA: TGTGCCAACCCGCCCACAGGGTGGGGGAACACCGGGGAGCTGTTTTTT
CDR3 protein: CANPPTGWGNTGELFF
D gene: .
V gene: TRBV7-9
clone size: .
J gene: TRBJ2-2

CDR3 DNA: TGTGCCAGCAGCACCCCCGGGACAGGGGGCACTGAAGCTTTCTTT
CDR3 protein: CASSTPGTGGTEAFF
D gene: TRBD1
V gene: TRBV28
clone size: .
J gene: TRBJ1-1

CDR3 DNA: TGTGCCACCTCCGGAGGTATAGGCTATGGCTACACCTTC
CDR3 protein: CATSGGIGYGYTF
D gene: .
V gene: TRBV28
clone size: .
J gene: TRBJ1-2

CDR3 DNA: TGTGCCAGCAGTTCATCGGGACAGGGATTCCAGCCCCAGCATTTT
CDR3 protein: CASSSSGQGFQPQHF
D gene: TRBD1
V gene: TRBV28
clone size: .
J gene: TRBJ1-5

CDR3 DNA: TGCGCCAGCAGCCAAGATTGGGGGGTGGGTCAGCCCCAGCATTTT
CDR3 protein: CASSQDWGVGQPQHF
D gene: .
V gene: TRBV4-3
clone size: few
J gene: TRBJ1-5

CDR3 DNA: TGTGCCAGCAGCTTAATCAGGGACATTCAGTACTTC
CDR3 protein: CASSLIRDIQYF
D gene: .
V gene: TRBV11-2
clone size: .
J gene: TRBJ2-4

CDR3 DNA: TGTGCTAGTGGTTTGGTTTCGACAGGGTCCTCCTACGAGCAGTACTTC
CDR3 protein: CASGLVSTGSSYEQYF
D gene: TRBD1
V gene: TRBV12-5
clone size: few
J gene: TRBJ2-7

CDR3 DNA: TGTGCCAGCAGCTCACCGGGACTAGCGGGGGGGTGGTCCTACAATGAGCAGTTCTTC
CDR3 protein: CASSSPGLAGGWSYNEQFF
D gene: TRBD2
V gene: TRBV7-9
clone size: .
J gene: TRBJ2-1